This passage covers 9 T cell receptor beta chains from one sample sequenced in a study of cytomegalovirus exposure and HLA in healthy donors. Primers: 60 Vbeta forward and 13 Jbeta reverse. The protocol was immunoSEQ multiplex PCR, while the TCRdb copy is restricted to in-frame clones and leaves out a portion. Here the sample spans 180,000 or so clones, about 9% being singletons. The sample comprised PBMCs. The receptors here all came from a woman aged 30 to 39 in good health and CMV-seropositive.

This clone has only a few counts. This chain links TRBV6-1 with TRBJ2-7; the D gene is possibly TRBD2 (5 bases). Per germline, CDR1 MNHNS and CDR2 SASEGT. Trimming pared 7 bases from V and 3 bases from J, leaving 19 bases between. The CDR3 sequence is 15 residues long. The CDR3 DNA is TGTGCCAGCAAGCCCGTTTTAGCGAGTAGCTACGAGCAGTACTTC. Translated: CASKPVLASSYEQYF.

There are a few counts of this clone. The V and J genes are TRBV2 and TRBJ1-2, with TRBD1 identical over 7 bases. The CDR3 runs 14 residues. The V and J ends lost 9 bases and 5 bases, in that order; junction bases with no gene match: 12. Germline V gives CDR1 SNHLY, CDR2 FYNNEI. The CDR3: CARRIQGISYGYTF. The CDR3 bases are TGTGCCAGACGGATACAGGGGATTTCATATGGCTACACCTTC.

The chain is built from TRBV6-5 and TRBJ2-7; tentatively, D is TRBD1 (5 bases). Trimming pared 5 bases from V and 1 base from J, leaving 12 bases between. Looked up from germline, CDR1 is MNHEY and CDR2 is SVGAGI. This CDR3 region has 14 residues. Written as DNA, the CDR3 is TGTGCCAGCAGTGAAGTAGGGGATTCCTACGAGCAGTACTTC. Translation gives CASSEVGDSYEQYF.

This chain joins TRBV27 and TRBJ2-7; no reliable D call. The CDR3 is 13 residues long. CDR1 and CDR2 (germline): MNHEY, SMNVEV (reference sequence). V lost 6 bases and J lost 3, with 12 bases in between. This CDR3 is CASRRHQDYEQYF. As DNA, the CDR3 is TGTGCCAGCAGGCGACACCAAGACTACGAGCAGTACTTC.

This clone was observed a few times. CDR3 coding DNA: TGCGCCAGCAGCAATAGAGGGACTAGCGGGAGGATGAACAATGAGCAGTTCTTC. Encoded protein: CASSNRGTSGRMNNEQFF. The rearrangement links TRBV5-1 to TRBJ2-1; 15 nucleotides match TRBD2. The CDR3 is 18 residues long. Germline V gene lookup returns CDR1 SGHRS and CDR2 YFSETQ. With V trimmed by 4 bases and J by 5 bases, 10 bases remained unmatched.

The V and J genes are TRBV10-3 and TRBJ2-7, with D maybe TRBD2 (6 bases). The CDR3 sequence is 13 residues long. The germline V gene has CDR1 ENHRY and CDR2 SYGVKD. V lost 6 bases and J 3 bases, leaving 12 bases between the germline ends. CDR3 loop: CAIRGGQIYEQYF. The CDR3 DNA follows: TGTGCCATCAGGGGAGGACAAATCTACGAGCAGTACTTC.

The chain carries TRBV7-6 and TRBJ1-1, with TRBD1 matching over 7 bases. The CDR3 consists of 16 residues. The junction had 11 bases not matched to a gene; V was cut back by 2 bases and J by 5 bases. CDR1 and CDR2 (germline): SGHVS, FNYEAQ. The CDR3 here is CASSLIGGGRGTEAFF. The CDR3 region has the DNA TGTGCCAGCAGCTTAATTGGAGGGGGCCGTGGGACTGAAGCTTTCTTT.

This clone was seen a handful of times. The rearrangement uses TRBV6-1 and TRBJ1-1; no reliable D call. V lost 0 bases, J lost 1 base, and 9 bases lay in between. The CDR3 consists of 15 residues. Per the germline V gene, CDR1 is MNHNS and CDR2 is SASEGT. CDR3 residues: CASSEASSRNTEAFF. The CDR3 DNA reads as TGTGCCAGCAGTGAAGCGTCTTCCCGGAACACTGAAGCTTTCTTT.

J is TRBJ2-7 and V is TRBV5-4; the D gene is possibly TRBD2 (6 bases). V shed 3 bases and J shed 0 bases, with 10 bases lying between them. CDR1 SGHNT and CDR2 YYREEE come from the germline V gene (reference sequence). The CDR3 runs to 14 residues. In DNA form, the CDR3 reads TGTGCCAGCAGCTCGGGAGTTGGCTCCTACGAGCAGTACTTC. Its translation: CASSSGVGSYEQYF.